Each of the 19 T cell receptor beta chains below was sequenced from the same sample in a study of immune cell composition in non-small cell lung cancer. Only in-frame clones appear in the TCRdb table, and some are missing; sequencing was by immunoSEQ multiplex PCR. The table has about 13,000 clones, approximately 70% seen once. Material: lung tumor tissue. Receptors originate from a human donor with non-small cell lung cancer.

V is TRBV5-1 and J is TRBJ1-4; tentatively, D is TRBD1 (6 bases). V lost 2 bases, J lost 5 bases, and 16 bases lay in between. CDR1 is SGHRS, CDR2 YFSETQ, per germline. This CDR3 has 16 amino acids. This chain's CDR3 is CASSFRTQGKNEKLFF. CDR3 bases: TGCGCCAGCAGCTTCCGAACCCAGGGGAAAAATGAAAAACTGTTTTTT.

This chain links TRBV7-9 with TRBJ2-1, with D tentatively TRBD1 (6 bases). V lost 4 bases to trimming and J lost 1 base, with 11 bases between them. The germline CDR1 and CDR2 sequences are SEHNR and FQNEAQ (reference sequence). The CDR3 spans 15 residues. The CDR3 bases are TGTGCCAGCAGCTCGACGACAGGATCCTACAATGAGCAGTTCTTC. It is translated as CASSSTTGSYNEQFF.

J is TRBJ2-3 and V is TRBV9; D not certain. The V and J ends lost 0 bases and 0 bases respectively, with 5 bases between them. This CDR3 region has 14 residues. Germline V CDR1 and CDR2: SGDLS, YYNGEE. The CDR3 bases are TGTGCCAGCAGCGTAGGAGCTAGCACAGATACGCAGTATTTT. Translated, it gives CASSVGASTDTQYF. Filled out from reference TRBV9 and TRBJ2-3, the complete variable domain reads DSGVTQTPKHLITATGQRVTLRCSPRSGDLSVYWYQQSLDQGLQFLIQYYNGEERAKGNILERFSAQQFPDLHSELNLSSLELGDSALYFCASSVGASTDTQYFGPGTRLTVL.

V gene TRBV7-8 combines with J gene TRBJ2-1; 11 bases align to TRBD2. With V trimmed by 5 bases and J by 7 bases, 7 bases remained unmatched. Germline V gene sequence: CDR1 SGHVS, CDR2 FQNEAQ. The CDR3 has 15 amino acids. The CDR3 DNA sequence: TGTGCCAGCAGCCCCGGACTAGCGGGCTTGAATGAGCAGTTCTTC. This codes for CASSPGLAGLNEQFF.

This clone was seen only a few times. At one of its ends the junction is not consistent with the germline gene, which may arise from a read error. This chain connects TRBV7-7 to TRBJ2-7; 10 positions agree with TRBD2. The CDR3 totals 13 residues. Germline CDR1 SSHAT, CDR2 FNYEAQ (reference sequence). The CDR3 DNA sequence: TGTGCTAGCAGCTTCGGGACTAGCGCCGAGCAGTACTTC. This codes for CASSFGTSAEQYF.

This chain connects TRBV11-2 to TRBJ2-3, with 7 bases that match TRBD2. Per the germline V gene, CDR1 is SGHAT and CDR2 is FQNNGV. Trimming at V came to 0 bases and at J to 0 bases, leaving 3 bases not matched to a gene. This CDR3 is built from 16 residues. The CDR3 region has the DNA TGTGCCAGCAGCTTAGATCTAGCGGTGAGCACAGATACGCAGTATTTT. Translated: CASSLDLAVSTDTQYF.

This chain joins TRBV27 and TRBJ1-2; D not certain. From germline, CDR1 is MNHEY and CDR2 SMNVEV (reference sequence). V was pared by 6 bases and J by 3 bases, with 11 bases between. CDR3 length equals 13 residues. CDR3 DNA sequence: TGTGCCAGCAGGTCGAGTACGGACTATGGCTACACCTTC. Encoded protein: CASRSSTDYGYTF.

V gene TRBV5-7 combines with J gene TRBJ2-7, with 7 bases aligning to TRBD1. TRBV5-7 is noted as an ORF with a role that remains uncertain. V was clipped by 3 bases and J by 4 bases; unmatched bases: 10. This CDR3 region has 15 residues. DNA for the CDR3: TGTGCCAGCAGCTGCCACCCCGGGACAGCTTACGAGCAGTACTTC. This codes for CASSCHPGTAYEQYF.

The rearrangement links TRBV19 to TRBJ2-7, with TRBD1 identical over 7 bases. V lost 3 bases to trimming and J lost 2 bases; unmatched junction nucleotides: 7. The CDR3 is made up of 15 amino acids. The germline CDR1 and CDR2 sequences are LNHDA and SQIVND (reference sequence). CDR3 nucleotide sequence: TGTGCCAGTAGTATCCACATCCAGGGGGCCTACGAGCAGTACTTC. Translated, it gives CASSIHIQGAYEQYF.

The table lists this clone with a few counts. The chain combines TRBV7-9 with TRBJ1-2, with 8 bases aligning to TRBD1. V gave up 8 bases and J gave up 7 bases; unmatched junction bases: 9. Germline CDR1 and CDR2: SEHNR and FQNEAQ (reference sequence). The CDR3 covers 13 residues. The CDR3 sequence: CASLRSGGPGYTF. The CDR3 DNA sequence: TGTGCCAGCCTTCGATCAGGGGGCCCTGGCTACACCTTC.

In the case of this clone: A read error may account for a junction end that differs from germline. The chain is built from TRBV6-6 and TRBJ1-1; D is unclear. In germline, CDR1 is MNHNY, CDR2 SVGAGI (reference sequence). CDR3 length equals 14 residues. The CDR3 coding sequence is TGTGCCAGCAGTCACTCATACCTCGGGACTGAAGCTTTCTTT. Translating gives CASSHSYLGTEAFF.

The J gene is TRBJ1-1, the V gene TRBV2; D not certain. V was shortened by 9 bases and J by 1 base, with 12 bases between the two germline ends. The CDR3 spans 13 residues. Germline V gene sequence: CDR1 SNHLY, CDR2 FYNNEI. DNA for the CDR3: TGTGCCAGTACGGTCTCCCAGAACACTGAAGCTTTCTTT. Its protein is CASTVSQNTEAFF.

The chain has TRBV2 and TRBJ2-5; 7 bases align to TRBD1. V dropped 6 bases and J dropped 5; count of bases not matched to a gene: 0. Germline V CDR1 and CDR2: SNHLY, FYNNEI. CDR3 length: 11 residues. For the CDR3, the DNA is TGTGCCAGCAGGACAGGGGAGACCCAGTACTTC. Encoded protein: CASRTGETQYF.

This chain connects TRBV5-4 to TRBJ2-3; 8 nucleotides align to TRBD2. V was pared by 4 bases and J by 1 base, with 5 bases of the junction left unmatched. The CDR3 consists of 15 residues. The germline V gene encodes CDR1 SGHNT and CDR2 YYREEE (reference sequence). The CDR3 DNA follows: TGTGCCAGCAGCCCCGGGGGGGCCGGCACAGATACGCAGTATTTT. It encodes CASSPGGAGTDTQYF.

This rearrangement joins TRBV5-6 to TRBJ2-1; D perhaps matches TRBD2 (6 bases). The CDR3 is 13 residues long. Germline CDR1 and CDR2: SGHDT and YYEEEE. V was trimmed by 4 bases and J by 4 bases, leaving 9 bases between them. CDR3 DNA sequence: TGTGCCAGCAGCCTCGGAGGGTACAATGAGCAGTTCTTC. It codes for CASSLGGYNEQFF.

This chain links TRBV6-1 with TRBJ2-4, with TRBD1 matching 8 bases. Trimming took 1 base from V and 0 from J; bases not matched to a gene: 8. There are 18 residues in the CDR3. Germline CDR1 MNHNS, CDR2 SASEGT. The CDR3 sequence is CASSEEGRGRVAKNIQYF. The CDR3 bases are TGTGCCAGCAGTGAAGAGGGCAGGGGGCGTGTAGCCAAAAACATTCAGTACTTC.

The CDR3 DNA sequence: TGTGCCAGCAGCTTCGCGGGAGACCCTAGCACAGATACGCAGTATTTT. As protein: CASSFAGDPSTDTQYF. The chain couples TRBV11-3 to TRBJ2-3, with TRBD2 matching 7 bases. The CDR3 has 16 residues. The ends lost 3 bases at V and 0 bases at J; junction bases unmatched: 6. Looked up from germline, CDR1 is SGHNT and CDR2 is YENEEA. The complete variable domain, with remaining parts taken from reference TRBV11-3 and TRBJ2-3, reads EAGVVQSPRYKIIEKKQPVAFWCNPISGHNTLYWYLQNLGQGPELLIRYENEEAVDDSQLPKDRFSAERLKGVDSTLKIQPAELGDSAVYLCASSFAGDPSTDTQYFGPGTRLTVL.

J is TRBJ2-1 and V is TRBV7-2, with TRBD2 identical over 7 bases. Trimming cost V 2 bases and J 4 bases; bases outside gene matches: 8. In germline, CDR1 is SGHTA, CDR2 FQGNSA. This CDR3 region has 16 residues. CDR3 region: CASSLFSGGSYNEQFF. DNA of the CDR3: TGTGCCAGCAGCTTATTTTCTGGCGGGAGTTACAATGAGCAGTTCTTC.

The chain links TRBV7-9 to TRBJ2-1, with 7 nucleotides matching TRBD2. Per the germline V gene, CDR1 is SEHNR and CDR2 is FQNEAQ (reference sequence). This CDR3 is 16 amino acids long. V lost 5 bases, J lost 8 bases, and 15 bases stayed unmatched. The CDR3 DNA sequence: TGTGCCAGCAGCCTAGAGGCCCGCGTTCGGGGGGATGAGCAGTTCTTC. Translating it yields CASSLEARVRGDEQFF.